The 29 T cell receptor beta chains in this list originate from one sample, sequenced in a study of cytomegalovirus exposure and HLA in healthy donors. Both 60 Vbeta primers and 13 Jbeta primers went into the PCR. TCRdb's copy holds only in-frame clones and misses some; the assay was immunoSEQ multiplex PCR. The sample includes nearly 110,000 clones, under 80% seen only once; the top ten take around 5.8%. Sequencing was carried out using PBMCs. These receptors were obtained from a woman between 45 and 60 years old in good health and CMV-seropositive.

The chain links TRBV28 to TRBJ1-1; TRBD1 might be the D (5 bases). Trimming removed 2 bases at V and 6 bases at J, with 16 bases between. This CDR3 has 15 residues. Germline assignment: CDR1 MDHEN and CDR2 SYDVKM. The CDR3, as DNA: TGTGCCAGCAGTTTACCCGGACACCCTAAGGCTGAAGCTTTCTTT. It encodes CASSLPGHPKAEAFF. The variable domain in full, completed from reference TRBV28 and TRBJ1-1, reads DVKVTQSSRYLVKRTGEKVFLECVQDMDHENMFWYRQDPGLGLRLIYFSYDVKMKEKGDIPEGYSVSREKKERFSLILESASTNQTSMYLCASSLPGHPKAEAFFGQGTRLTVV.

This clone was counted between two and nine times. This chain uses TRBV28 with TRBJ1-6, with 10 bases aligning to TRBD1. Germline loops: CDR1 MDHEN, CDR2 SYDVKM. CDR3 length: 19 amino acids. Unmatched junction bases numbered 16, after V lost 1 base and J lost 10 bases. Here the CDR3 reads CASSLFWAGTGVDRSPLHF. The CDR3 DNA follows: TGTGCCAGCAGTTTATTCTGGGCAGGGACAGGGGTAGATCGGTCACCCCTCCACTTT.

V usage is TRBV2 and J usage is TRBJ1-5, with 8 nucleotides matching TRBD1. J was trimmed by 3 bases and V by 7 bases; bases with no gene match: 8. Germline V CDR1 and CDR2: SNHLY, FYNNEI. This CDR3 comprises 15 residues. In DNA form, the CDR3 reads TGTGCCAGCAACCCGTCAGGGGGCTACAATCAGCCCCAGCATTTT. Translated: CASNPSGGYNQPQHF.

The sample holds a few counts of this clone. The rearrangement uses TRBV7-9 and TRBJ2-7; 16 bases are shared with TRBD2. The CDR3 contains 17 residues. The germline gives CDR1 SEHNR, CDR2 FQNEAQ (reference sequence). V was pared by 4 bases and J by 1 base, with 4 bases of the junction left unmatched. The CDR3 bases are TGTGCCAGCAGCTGGGGACTAGCGGGGGGGCTTTCCTACGAGCAGTACTTC. Translation: CASSWGLAGGLSYEQYF.

The chain is built from TRBV9 and TRBJ1-1; TRBD1 matches 7 bases. This CDR3 region has 16 residues. V dropped 0 bases and J dropped 1; count of bases not matched to a gene: 6. Looked up from germline, CDR1 is SGDLS and CDR2 is YYNGEE. DNA of the CDR3: TGTGCCAGCAGCGTAGTAGGCAGGGGGTGGAACACTGAAGCTTTCTTT. As protein: CASSVVGRGWNTEAFF. Full variable domain (outside the CDR3, taken from reference TRBV9 and TRBJ1-1): DSGVTQTPKHLITATGQRVTLRCSPRSGDLSVYWYQQSLDQGLQFLIQYYNGEERAKGNILERFSAQQFPDLHSELNLSSLELGDSALYFCASSVVGRGWNTEAFFGQGTRLTVV.

The V gene is TRBV29-1, the J gene TRBJ2-1; D is unclear. The CDR3 runs 14 residues. Deletions cut 2 bases from V and 0 bases from J, with 8 bases between. In germline, CDR1 is SQVTM, CDR2 ANQGSEA. The CDR3 is CSVEPTSSYNEQFF. CDR3 DNA sequence: TGCAGCGTTGAACCAACCAGCTCCTACAATGAGCAGTTCTTC.

About this clone: The junction does not match germline at one end; this may be a read error. The same CDR3 can be traced to other DNA sequences in this sample. This chain connects TRBV6-5 to TRBJ1-1, with 7 bases that match TRBD1. CDR1 and CDR2 from the germline V gene are MNHEY and SVGAGI. The CDR3 is 14 residues long. CDR3 coding DNA: TGTGCCAGCAGTTACCTATCATCCGGGACAGAAGCCTTCTTT. Residues: CASSYLSSGTEAFF.

V usage is TRBV7-8 and J usage is TRBJ2-2, with 11 bases matching TRBD2. Looked up from germline, CDR1 is SGHVS and CDR2 is FQNEAQ. J gave up 0 bases and V 6 bases, and 6 bases lay outside the gene matches. This CDR3 is 17 amino acids long. Written as DNA, the CDR3 is TGTGCCAGCAGGGTTACTAGCGGGGGCCCGAACACCGGGGAGCTGTTTTTT. Amino acids: CASRVTSGGPNTGELFF.

The chain uses TRBV5-8 and TRBJ2-1; no definite D call. Germline values: CDR1 SGHTS, CDR2 YDEGEE. This CDR3 region has 16 residues. V was trimmed by 4 bases and J by 1 base, leaving 15 bases between them. This CDR3 is CASSPFVGESYNEQFF. CDR3 coding DNA: TGTGCCAGCAGCCCCTTCGTCGGTGAATCCTACAATGAGCAGTTCTTC.

A single count supports this clone. This chain joins TRBV6-1 and TRBJ1-2; D is uncertain. This CDR3 has 12 amino acids. Germline V lookup: CDR1 MNHNS, CDR2 SASEGT. Between the trimmed V and J ends, which lost 1 base and 8 bases, there was a span of 8 bases. In DNA, the CDR3 is TGTGCCAGCAGTGAAGTGAGGAGGGGCTACACCTTC. Translation: CASSEVRRGYTF.

The DNA of the CDR3 is TGTGCCAGCAGCGCCAGGGGAGTAGGGCATGGCTACACCTTC. Translated, it gives CASSARGVGHGYTF. J is TRBJ1-2 and V is TRBV6-1; TRBD1 might be the D (6 bases). V was trimmed by 6 bases and J by 6 bases, leaving 17 bases between them. This CDR3 is built from 14 residues. Germline CDR1 is MNHNS and CDR2 is SASEGT.

The chain joins TRBV28 to TRBJ1-6; D gene unclear. CDR1 is MDHEN and CDR2 is SYDVKM in the germline V gene. Trimming stripped 3 bases from V and 5 bases from J, with 14 bases between. The length of the CDR3 is 16 residues. Here the CDR3 DNA reads TGTGCCAGCAGTTTTCCCAACAGCCCTAATAATTCACCCCTCCACTTT. It encodes CASSFPNSPNNSPLHF. Full variable domain (rest looked up from reference TRBV28 and TRBJ1-6): DVKVTQSSRYLVKRTGEKVFLECVQDMDHENMFWYRQDPGLGLRLIYFSYDVKMKEKGDIPEGYSVSREKKERFSLILESASTNQTSMYLCASSFPNSPNNSPLHFGNGTRLTVT.

On this clone: Other DNA sequences in this sample translate to the same CDR3. The chain has TRBV18 and TRBJ1-2, with 10 positions matching TRBD1. Trimming took 3 bases from V and 1 from J; bases not matched to a gene: 2. The CDR3 totals 15 residues. Per germline, CDR1 KGHSH and CDR2 LQKENI. The CDR3 sequence is CASSPGTGDNYGYTF. The CDR3 coding sequence is TGTGCCAGCTCACCCGGGACAGGGGATAACTATGGCTACACCTTC.

The CDR3 sequence is CAISESEDSAYGYTF. CDR3 DNA sequence: TGTGCCATCAGTGAGTCAGAGGACTCCGCCTATGGCTACACCTTC. The V and J genes are TRBV10-3 and TRBJ1-2; D is undetermined. CDR1 is ENHRY and CDR2 is SYGVKD in the germline V gene. V lost 0 bases and J lost 4, with 12 bases in between. The CDR3 runs to 15 residues.

The rearrangement joins TRBV5-4 to TRBJ2-3; possibly TRBD1 for D (6 bases). The CDR3 loop spans 13 amino acids. Trimming left V 3 bases short and J 3 bases short, with 8 bases between. The germline V gene encodes CDR1 SGHNT and CDR2 YYREEE (reference sequence). This chain's CDR3 is CASSYRETDTQYF. DNA of the CDR3: TGTGCCAGCAGCTACAGGGAAACAGATACGCAGTATTTT. Complete variable domain (other parts from reference TRBV5-4 and TRBJ2-3): ETGVTQSPTHLIKTRGQQVTLRCSSQSGHNTVSWYQQALGQGPQFIFQYYREEENGRGNFPPRFSGLQFPNYSSELNVNALELDDSALYLCASSYRETDTQYFGPGTRLTVL.

This clone has a handful of counts. This sequence joins TRBV28 and TRBJ1-1, with D possibly TRBD1 on 6 matching bases. The germline CDR1 and CDR2 sequences are MDHEN and SYDVKM. The ends were cut back, 2 bases at V and 10 bases at J, with 14 bases in the middle. The CDR3 is 13 amino acids. The CDR3 loop is CASSLMGARGAFF. CDR3 sequence (DNA): TGTGCCAGCAGTTTAATGGGGGCCCGTGGAGCTTTCTTT.

This clone was observed a single time. The chain employs TRBV2 and TRBJ1-2, with 7 nucleotides matching TRBD1. The CDR3 sequence is 13 residues long. The trim removed 7 bases at V and 8 bases at J, leaving 10 bases unmatched. Germline CDR1 and CDR2: SNHLY and FYNNEI. The CDR3 DNA reads as TGTGCCAGCATCCCAGGGGGATTCGAAGGCTACACCTTC. Translation: CASIPGGFEGYTF.

The chain links TRBV14 to TRBJ2-5, with 8 bases aligning to TRBD1. Germline-derived CDR1 and CDR2 are SGHDN and FVKESK. The CDR3 runs to 15 residues. V was pared by 5 bases and J by 5 bases, with 10 bases of the junction left unmatched. In DNA, the CDR3 is TGTGCCAGCAGCGTCCGACAGGGGCCGGGTGAGACCCAGTACTTC. Translating it yields CASSVRQGPGETQYF.

The chain recombines TRBV9 with TRBJ2-1; D is possibly TRBD1 (5 bases). The CDR3 totals 16 residues. Per the germline V gene, CDR1 is SGDLS and CDR2 is YYNGEE. Trimming shortened V by 3 bases and J by 4 bases, and 17 bases separated the two germline ends. CDR3 protein: CASSASGIPTYNEQFF. The CDR3 DNA sequence: TGTGCCAGCAGCGCATCAGGGATTCCTACATACAATGAGCAGTTCTTC. Based on the CDR3 plus reference TRBV9 and TRBJ2-1, the full variable domain is DSGVTQTPKHLITATGQRVTLRCSPRSGDLSVYWYQQSLDQGLQFLIQYYNGEERAKGNILERFSAQQFPDLHSELNLSSLELGDSALYFCASSASGIPTYNEQFFGPGTRLTVL.

The chain links TRBV5-1 to TRBJ2-5; 8 nucleotides line up with TRBD1. The junction had 4 bases not matched to a gene; V was cut back by 0 bases and J by 3 bases. Looked up from germline, CDR1 is SGHRS and CDR2 is YFSETQ. The CDR3 covers 15 residues. CDR3 bases: TGCGCCAGCAGCTTGGCCGTGACAGGGGAAGAGACCCAGTACTTC. Protein sequence: CASSLAVTGEETQYF.

This clone was detected a few times. V gene TRBV19 combines with J gene TRBJ1-1, with D hard to call. CDR1 and CDR2 (germline): LNHDA, SQIVND (reference sequence). Trimming left V 5 bases short and J 8 bases short, with 9 bases between. There are 11 residues in the CDR3. The CDR3 region has the DNA TGTGCCAGTAGTCGGGTCGAAGAAGCTTTCTTT. Translating it yields CASSRVEEAFF. Variable domain in full (rest from reference TRBV19 and TRBJ1-1): DGGITQSPKYLFRKEGQNVTLSCEQNLNHDAMYWYRQDPGQGLRLIYYSQIVNDFQKGDIAEGYSVSREKKESFPLTVTSAQKNPTAFYLCASSRVEEAFFGQGTRLTVV.

V usage is TRBV28 and J usage is TRBJ2-7; D perhaps matches TRBD2 (6 bases). This CDR3 has 13 amino acids. Germline CDR1 MDHEN, CDR2 SYDVKM. The CDR3 here is CASQVGLLYEQYF. The CDR3 region has the DNA TGTGCATCCCAGGTGGGACTTCTCTACGAGCAGTACTTC.

V and J are TRBV2 and TRBJ2-3, with a tentative D call TRBD1 (5 bases). V lost 3 bases and J 14 bases, leaving 18 bases between the germline ends. The CDR3 has 13 residues. Germline V gene sequence: CDR1 SNHLY, CDR2 FYNNEI. The CDR3 loop is CASSDDGAQWRYF. The CDR3 coding sequence is TGTGCCAGCAGTGATGATGGGGCCCAGTGGAGGTATTTT.

This chain links TRBV5-1 with TRBJ2-1; TRBD1 matches 8 bases. The CDR3 consists of 13 residues. J lost 9 bases, V lost 3 bases, and 5 bases had no gene match. Germline V gene sequence: CDR1 SGHRS, CDR2 YFSETQ. The CDR3 is CASSWTGTSEQFF. In DNA, the CDR3 is TGCGCCAGCAGCTGGACAGGGACAAGTGAGCAGTTCTTC.

The rearrangement uses TRBV29-1 and TRBJ1-2; 7 bases map to TRBD1. CDR3 length: 13 residues. Losses at the gene ends were 2 bases for V and 5 bases for J; bases not matched to a gene: 5. Germline CDR1 and CDR2: SQVTM and ANQGSEA. CDR3 sequence reads: CSVEKGAGYGYTF. Here the CDR3 DNA reads TGCAGCGTTGAAAAGGGGGCAGGGTATGGCTACACCTTC. Together with reference TRBV29-1 and TRBJ1-2, the CDR3 gives the full variable domain: SAVISQKPSRDICQRGTSLTIQCQVDSQVTMMFWYRQQPGQSLTLIATANQGSEATYESGFVIDKFPISRPNLTFSTLTVSNMSPEDSSIYLCSVEKGAGYGYTFGSGTRLTVV.

The rearrangement joins TRBV9 to TRBJ2-3; tentatively, D is TRBD1 (6 bases). Between the trimmed V and J ends, which lost 3 bases and 3 bases, there was a span of 14 bases. Germline CDR1 SGDLS, CDR2 YYNGEE. The CDR3 runs to 15 residues. CDR3 residues: CASSERGFPTDTQYF. The CDR3 nucleotides read TGTGCCAGCAGCGAAAGGGGGTTCCCTACAGATACGCAGTATTTT. The entire variable domain, with the rest obtained from reference TRBV9 and TRBJ2-3, is as follows: DSGVTQTPKHLITATGQRVTLRCSPRSGDLSVYWYQQSLDQGLQFLIQYYNGEERAKGNILERFSAQQFPDLHSELNLSSLELGDSALYFCASSERGFPTDTQYFGPGTRLTVL.

The chain uses TRBV29-1 and TRBJ2-7; D uncertain. The CDR3 runs to 12 residues. Germline CDR1 is SQVTM and CDR2 is ANQGSEA. The ends were cut back, 5 bases at V and 6 bases at J, with 14 bases in the middle. The CDR3 here is CSVRPKTAEQYF. The CDR3 DNA sequence: TGCAGCGTTCGACCGAAAACAGCCGAGCAGTACTTC.

The J gene is TRBJ2-5, the V gene TRBV2, with 15 bases aligning to TRBD2. The J call is uncertain, as TRBJ2-7 better fits the DNA end. The CDR3 spans 18 residues. CDR1 is SNHLY and CDR2 is FYNNEI in the germline V gene. The CDR3: CASSVARTSGGGLYEQYF. The CDR3 nucleotides read TGTGCCAGCAGTGTGGCGAGGACTAGCGGGGGGGGACTCTACGAGCAGTACTTC.

J is TRBJ2-5 and V is TRBV2; 11 positions match TRBD2. V trimming: 6 bases; J trimming: 4 bases; junction bases outside the gene matches: 7. Germline values: CDR1 SNHLY, CDR2 FYNNEI. CDR3 length: 15 residues. DNA of the CDR3: TGTGCCAGCAGACGTAGTAGCGGGGGGGCAGAGACCCAGTACTTC. Amino acids: CASRRSSGGAETQYF.